This T cell receptor beta chain was documented in a study of T cell responses to AZD1222 COVID-19 vaccine. Across the study: Pooled samples include second doses given at about 4 or 12 weeks. General observations from the study: Donors were mostly white British, more females; clonal diversity possibly underestimated.

Clones were read by immunoSEQ multiplex PCR, and TCRdb kept only the in-frame ones, dropping some. The repertoire has about 86,000 clones, about 78% of them found once; the top ten carry 20% to 25%. Points on this clone: Its cognate antigen is unknown.

This CDR3 has 13 amino acids. Germline V gene sequence: CDR1 SGHTA, CDR2 FQGNSA. With 1 base removed from V and 2 bases from J, the gap between germline ends came to 6 bases. This TCR was recovered from an adult in good health. The chain couples TRBV7-2 to TRBJ2-7; D remains unclear. The source was peripheral blood, collected on day 0 of AZD1222 vaccination. CDR3 DNA sequence: TGTGCCAGCAGCTTAGGGTGGGCCTACGAGCAGTACTTC. It yields the protein CASSLGWAYEQYF.